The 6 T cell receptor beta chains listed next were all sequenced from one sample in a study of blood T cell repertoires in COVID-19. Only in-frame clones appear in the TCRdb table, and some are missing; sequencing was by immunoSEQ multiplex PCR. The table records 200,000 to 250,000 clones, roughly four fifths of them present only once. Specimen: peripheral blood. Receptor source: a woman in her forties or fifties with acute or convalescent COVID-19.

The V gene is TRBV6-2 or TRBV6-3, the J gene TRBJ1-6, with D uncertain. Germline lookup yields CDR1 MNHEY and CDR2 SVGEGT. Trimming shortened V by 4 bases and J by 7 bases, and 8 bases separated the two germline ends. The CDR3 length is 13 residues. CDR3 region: CASSLNGNSPLHF. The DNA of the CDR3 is TGTGCCAGCAGTTTAAACGGGAATTCACCCCTCCACTTT.

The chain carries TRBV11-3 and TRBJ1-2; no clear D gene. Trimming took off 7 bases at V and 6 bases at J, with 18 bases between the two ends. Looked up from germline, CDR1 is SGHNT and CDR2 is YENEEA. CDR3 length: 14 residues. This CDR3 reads CASTYPRPGDGYTF. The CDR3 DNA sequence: TGTGCCAGCACCTACCCACGGCCCGGGGATGGCTACACCTTC.

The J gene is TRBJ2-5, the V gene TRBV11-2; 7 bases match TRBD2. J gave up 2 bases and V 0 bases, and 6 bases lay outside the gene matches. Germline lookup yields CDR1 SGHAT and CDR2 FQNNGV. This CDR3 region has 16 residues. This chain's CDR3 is CASSLDASGAQETQYF. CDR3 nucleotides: TGTGCCAGCAGCTTAGATGCTAGCGGCGCACAAGAGACCCAGTACTTC. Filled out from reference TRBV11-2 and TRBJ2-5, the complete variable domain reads EAGVAQSPRYKIIEKRQSVAFWCNPISGHATLYWYQQILGQGPKLLIQFQNNGVVDDSQLPKDRFSAERLKGVDSTLKIQPAKLEDSAVYLCASSLDASGAQETQYFGPGTRLLVL.

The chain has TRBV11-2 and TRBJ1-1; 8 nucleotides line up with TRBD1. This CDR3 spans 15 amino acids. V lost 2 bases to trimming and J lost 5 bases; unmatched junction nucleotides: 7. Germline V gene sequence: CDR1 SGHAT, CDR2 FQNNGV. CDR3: CASSLLGQAGTEAFF. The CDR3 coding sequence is TGTGCCAGCAGCTTATTGGGACAGGCCGGGACTGAAGCTTTCTTT.

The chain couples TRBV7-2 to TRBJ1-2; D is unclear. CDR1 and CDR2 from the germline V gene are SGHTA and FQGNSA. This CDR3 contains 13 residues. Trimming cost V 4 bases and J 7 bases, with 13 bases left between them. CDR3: CASSSVREGGYTF. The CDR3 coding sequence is TGTGCCAGCAGCTCCGTCCGGGAGGGTGGCTACACCTTC.

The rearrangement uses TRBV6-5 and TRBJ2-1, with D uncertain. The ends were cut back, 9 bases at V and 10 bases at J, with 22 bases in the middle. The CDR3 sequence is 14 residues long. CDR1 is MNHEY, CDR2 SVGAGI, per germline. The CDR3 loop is CASAPLNVAAEQFF. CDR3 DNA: TGTGCCAGTGCCCCCTTGAATGTGGCGGCAGAGCAGTTCTTC.